This T cell receptor beta chain was profiled in a study of technical replicates of blood from a few donors. Profiling relied on immunoSEQ multiplex PCR, and the TCRdb table lists in-frame clones only, not all of them. Of tens of thousands of clones listed, about nine tenths are singletons. This TCR was sampled from a human donor in good health. Sequencing was performed on T cells isolated from PBMCs.

The CDR3 DNA is TGTGCCAGCAGCGAGCGGGGGGCGAGCATCAGGGCCCAGTACTTC. This encodes CASSERGASIRAQYF. The chain joins TRBV6-5 to TRBJ2-5, with 9 positions matching TRBD2. This CDR3 contains 15 residues. J lost 9 bases, V lost 6 bases, and 14 bases had no gene match. Germline CDR1 is MNHEY and CDR2 is SVGAGI.